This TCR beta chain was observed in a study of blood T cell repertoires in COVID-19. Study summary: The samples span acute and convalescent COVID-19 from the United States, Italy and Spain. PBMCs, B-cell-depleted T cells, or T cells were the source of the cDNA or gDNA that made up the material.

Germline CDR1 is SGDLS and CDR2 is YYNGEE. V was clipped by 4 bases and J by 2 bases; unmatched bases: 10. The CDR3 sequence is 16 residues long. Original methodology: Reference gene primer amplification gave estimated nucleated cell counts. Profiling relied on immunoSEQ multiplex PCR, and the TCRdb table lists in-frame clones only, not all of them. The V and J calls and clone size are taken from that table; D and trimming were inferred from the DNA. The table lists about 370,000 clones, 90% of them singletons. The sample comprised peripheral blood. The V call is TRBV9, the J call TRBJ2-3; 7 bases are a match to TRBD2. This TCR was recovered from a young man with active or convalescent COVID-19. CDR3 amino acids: CASSTAAGSTTDTQYF. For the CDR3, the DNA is TGTGCCAGCAGCACAGCAGCGGGATCCACCACAGATACGCAGTATTTT.